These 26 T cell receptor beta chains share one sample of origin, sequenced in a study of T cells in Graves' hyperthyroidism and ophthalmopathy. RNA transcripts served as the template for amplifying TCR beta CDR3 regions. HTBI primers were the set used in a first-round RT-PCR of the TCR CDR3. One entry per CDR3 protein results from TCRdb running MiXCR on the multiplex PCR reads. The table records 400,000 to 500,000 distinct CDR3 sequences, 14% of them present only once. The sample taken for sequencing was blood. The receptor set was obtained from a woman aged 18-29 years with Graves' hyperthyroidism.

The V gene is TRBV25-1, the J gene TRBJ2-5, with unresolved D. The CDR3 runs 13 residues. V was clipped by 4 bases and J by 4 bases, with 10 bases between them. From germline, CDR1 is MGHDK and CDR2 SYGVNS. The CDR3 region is CASSVPARETQYF. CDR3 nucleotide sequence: TGTGCCAGCAGTGTTCCTGCTCGAGAGACCCAGTACTTC. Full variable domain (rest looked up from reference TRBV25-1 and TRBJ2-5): EADIYQTPRYLVIGTGKKITLECSQTMGHDKMYWYQQDPGMELHLIHYSYGVNSTEKGDLSSESTVSRIRTEHFPLTLESARPSHTSQYLCASSVPARETQYFGPGTRLLVL.

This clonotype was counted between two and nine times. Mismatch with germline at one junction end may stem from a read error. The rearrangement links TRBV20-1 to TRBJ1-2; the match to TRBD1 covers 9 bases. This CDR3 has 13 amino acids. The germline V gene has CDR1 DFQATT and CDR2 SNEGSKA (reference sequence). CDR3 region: CGASGQGNYGYTF. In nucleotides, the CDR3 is TGCGGTGCTAGCGGACAGGGGAACTATGGCTACACCTTC.

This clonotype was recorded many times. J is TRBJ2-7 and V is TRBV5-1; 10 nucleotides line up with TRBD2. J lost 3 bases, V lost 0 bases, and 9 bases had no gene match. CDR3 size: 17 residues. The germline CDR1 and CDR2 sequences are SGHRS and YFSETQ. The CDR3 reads CASSLVAGQREGYEQYF. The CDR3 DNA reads TGCGCCAGCAGCTTGGTAGCGGGCCAGCGGGAGGGCTACGAGCAGTACTTC.

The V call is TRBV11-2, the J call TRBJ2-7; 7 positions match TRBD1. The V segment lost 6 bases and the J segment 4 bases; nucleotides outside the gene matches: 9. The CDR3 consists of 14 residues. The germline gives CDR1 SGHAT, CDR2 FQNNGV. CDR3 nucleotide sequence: TGTGCCAGCAGGTCGCCGGGACAGAGGTACGAGCAGTACTTC. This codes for CASRSPGQRYEQYF. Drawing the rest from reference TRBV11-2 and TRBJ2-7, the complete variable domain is EAGVAQSPRYKIIEKRQSVAFWCNPISGHATLYWYQQILGQGPKLLIQFQNNGVVDDSQLPKDRFSAERLKGVDSTLKIQPAKLEDSAVYLCASRSPGQRYEQYFGPGTRLTVT.

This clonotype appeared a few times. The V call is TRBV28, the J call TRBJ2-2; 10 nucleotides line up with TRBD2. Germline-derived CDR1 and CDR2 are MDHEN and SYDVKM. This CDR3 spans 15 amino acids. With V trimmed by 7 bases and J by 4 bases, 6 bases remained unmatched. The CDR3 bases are TGTGCCAGCATAACGACTAGCGGGTTCACCGGGGAGCTGTTTTTT. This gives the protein CASITTSGFTGELFF.

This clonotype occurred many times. CDR3 DNA: TGTGCCAGCAGCCAAGCGGTTCGGGACAGGGGTCTGCATGGCTACACCTTC. Protein sequence: CASSQAVRDRGLHGYTF. The V and J genes are TRBV14 and TRBJ1-2; 10 nucleotides align to TRBD1. The trim removed 1 base at V and 6 bases at J, leaving 11 bases unmatched. Germline V gives CDR1 SGHDN, CDR2 FVKESK. CDR3 length: 17 amino acids. Supplemented by reference TRBV14 and TRBJ1-2, the full variable domain reads EAGVTQFPSHSVIEKGQTVTLRCDPISGHDNLYWYRRVMGKEIKFLLHFVKESKQDESGMPNNRFLAERTGGTYSTLKVQPAELEDSGVYFCASSQAVRDRGLHGYTFGSGTRLTVV.

CDR3 region: CASSISRRINTGELFF. The CDR3 DNA is TGTGCCAGTAGTATAAGCAGACGGATCAACACCGGGGAGCTGTTTTTT. The chain employs TRBV19 and TRBJ2-2, with D unresolved. V lost 2 bases to trimming and J lost 2 bases, with 12 bases between them. The CDR3 extends over 16 amino acids. The germline CDR1 and CDR2 sequences are LNHDA and SQIVND (reference sequence).

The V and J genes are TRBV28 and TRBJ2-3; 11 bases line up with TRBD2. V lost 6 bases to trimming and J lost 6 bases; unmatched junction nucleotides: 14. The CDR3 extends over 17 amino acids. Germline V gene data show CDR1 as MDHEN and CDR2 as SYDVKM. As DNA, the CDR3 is TGTGCCAGCAGCCAGGGGACTAGCGGCACAACAACGGATACGCAGTATTTT. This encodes CASSQGTSGTTTDTQYF.

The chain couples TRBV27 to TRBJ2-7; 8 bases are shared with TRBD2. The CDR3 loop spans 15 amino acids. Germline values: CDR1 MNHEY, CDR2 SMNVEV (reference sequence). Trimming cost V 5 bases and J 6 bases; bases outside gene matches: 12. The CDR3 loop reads CASSLMGLGIGEQYF. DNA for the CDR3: TGTGCCAGCAGTCTAATGGGACTAGGTATAGGCGAGCAGTACTTC.

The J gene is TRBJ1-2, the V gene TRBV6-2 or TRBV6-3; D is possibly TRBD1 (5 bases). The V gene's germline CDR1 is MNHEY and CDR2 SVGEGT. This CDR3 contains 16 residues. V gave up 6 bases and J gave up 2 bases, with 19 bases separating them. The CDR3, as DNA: TGTGCCAGCAGCGACAGTCCTCCCGGGGGAAACTATGGCTACACCTTC. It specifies CASSDSPPGGNYGYTF.

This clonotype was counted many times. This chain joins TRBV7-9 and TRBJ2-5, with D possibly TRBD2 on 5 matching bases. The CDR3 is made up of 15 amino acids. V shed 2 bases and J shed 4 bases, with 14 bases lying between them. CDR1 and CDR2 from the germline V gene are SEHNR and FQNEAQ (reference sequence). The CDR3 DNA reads TGTGCCAGCAGCTTACGACTACTTAAGGGAGAGACCCAGTACTTC. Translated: CASSLRLLKGETQYF.

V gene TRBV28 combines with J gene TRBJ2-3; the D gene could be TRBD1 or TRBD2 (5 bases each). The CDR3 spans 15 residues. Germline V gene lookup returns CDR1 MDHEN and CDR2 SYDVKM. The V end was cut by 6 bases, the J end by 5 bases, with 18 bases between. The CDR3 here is CASSSGTRAIDTQYF. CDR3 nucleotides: TGTGCCAGCAGCTCCGGGACGAGGGCTATAGATACGCAGTATTTT. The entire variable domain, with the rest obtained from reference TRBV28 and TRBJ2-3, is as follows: DVKVTQSSRYLVKRTGEKVFLECVQDMDHENMFWYRQDPGLGLRLIYFSYDVKMKEKGDIPEGYSVSREKKERFSLILESASTNQTSMYLCASSSGTRAIDTQYFGPGTRLTVL.

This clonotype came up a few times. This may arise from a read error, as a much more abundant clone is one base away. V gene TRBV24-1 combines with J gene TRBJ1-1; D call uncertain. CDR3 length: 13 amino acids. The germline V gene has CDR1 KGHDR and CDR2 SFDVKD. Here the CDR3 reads CVTSDSGNTEAFF. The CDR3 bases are TGTGTCACCAGTGATTCAGGGAACACTGAAGCTTTCTTT.

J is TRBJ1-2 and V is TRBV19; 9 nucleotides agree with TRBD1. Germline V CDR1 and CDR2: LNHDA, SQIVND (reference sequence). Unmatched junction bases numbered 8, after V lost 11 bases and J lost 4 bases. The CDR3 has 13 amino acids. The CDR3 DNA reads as TGTGCCCTCCGGGACAGGGACGGCTATGGCTACACCTTC. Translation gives CALRDRDGYGYTF.

CDR3 sequence (DNA): TGTGCCAGCAGCTTAGGGGACAGGGACTCCTACGAGCAGTACTTC. This gives the protein CASSLGDRDSYEQYF. The chain carries TRBV11-2 and TRBJ2-7; 9 bases fit TRBD1. The V and J ends lost 1 base and 0 bases, in that order; junction bases with no gene match: 1. The CDR3 is 15 residues long. CDR1 is SGHAT, CDR2 FQNNGV, per germline.

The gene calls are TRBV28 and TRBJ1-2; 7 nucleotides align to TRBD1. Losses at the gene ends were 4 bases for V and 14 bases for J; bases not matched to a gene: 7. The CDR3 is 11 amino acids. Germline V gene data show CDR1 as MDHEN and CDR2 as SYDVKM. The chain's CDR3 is CASSSNRGITF. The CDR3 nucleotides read TGTGCCAGCAGTTCGAACAGGGGCATAACCTTC.

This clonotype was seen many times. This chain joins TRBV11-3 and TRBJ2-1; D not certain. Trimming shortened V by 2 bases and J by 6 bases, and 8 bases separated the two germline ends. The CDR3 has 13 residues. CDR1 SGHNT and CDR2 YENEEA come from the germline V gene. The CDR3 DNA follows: TGTGCCAGCAGCTTATACGGCCCCAATGAGCAGTTCTTC. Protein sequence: CASSLYGPNEQFF.

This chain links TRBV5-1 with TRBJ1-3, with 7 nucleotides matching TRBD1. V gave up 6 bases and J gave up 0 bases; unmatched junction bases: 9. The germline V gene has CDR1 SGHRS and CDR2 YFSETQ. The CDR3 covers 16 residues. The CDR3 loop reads CASTWTGSSSGNTIYF. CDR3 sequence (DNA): TGCGCCAGCACCTGGACAGGCTCAAGCTCTGGAAACACCATATATTTT.

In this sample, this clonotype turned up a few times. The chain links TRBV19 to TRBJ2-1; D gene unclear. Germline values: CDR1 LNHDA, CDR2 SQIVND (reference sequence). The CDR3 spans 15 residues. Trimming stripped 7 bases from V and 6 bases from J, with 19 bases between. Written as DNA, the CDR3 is TGTGCCAGTATAGGGTTTCTTCGCGGAGTCAATGAGCAGTTCTTC. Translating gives CASIGFLRGVNEQFF.

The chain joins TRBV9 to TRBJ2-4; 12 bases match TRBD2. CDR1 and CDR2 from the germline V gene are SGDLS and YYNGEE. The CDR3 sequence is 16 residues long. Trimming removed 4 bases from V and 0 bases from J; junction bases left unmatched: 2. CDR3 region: CASSPTSGRAKNIQYF. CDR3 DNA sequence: TGTGCCAGCAGCCCGACTAGCGGGAGAGCCAAAAACATTCAGTACTTC.

CDR3: CASSLGTVSTEAFF. Written as DNA, the CDR3 is TGTGCCAGCAGTCTTGGGACAGTGAGTACTGAAGCTTTCTTT. This chain links TRBV6-1 with TRBJ1-1; 7 nucleotides line up with TRBD1. The CDR3 totals 14 residues. CDR1 is MNHNS and CDR2 is SASEGT in the germline V gene. The junction had 8 bases not matched to a gene; V was cut back by 5 bases and J by 5 bases.

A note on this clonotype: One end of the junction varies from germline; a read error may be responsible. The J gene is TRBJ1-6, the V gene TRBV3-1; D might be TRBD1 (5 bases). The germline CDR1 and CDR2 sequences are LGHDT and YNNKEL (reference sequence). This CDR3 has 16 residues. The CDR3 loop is CASSQGLETANSPLHF. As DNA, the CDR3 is TGTGCCAGCAGCCAAGGCCTGGAGACAGCCAATTCGCCCCTCCACTTT.

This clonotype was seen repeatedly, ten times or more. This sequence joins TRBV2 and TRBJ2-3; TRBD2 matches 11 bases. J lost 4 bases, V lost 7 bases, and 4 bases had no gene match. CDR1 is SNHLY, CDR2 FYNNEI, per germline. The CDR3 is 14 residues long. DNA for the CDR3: TGTGCCAGCATTAGCGGGAGGGCTTCAGATACGCAGTATTTT. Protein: CASISGRASDTQYF.

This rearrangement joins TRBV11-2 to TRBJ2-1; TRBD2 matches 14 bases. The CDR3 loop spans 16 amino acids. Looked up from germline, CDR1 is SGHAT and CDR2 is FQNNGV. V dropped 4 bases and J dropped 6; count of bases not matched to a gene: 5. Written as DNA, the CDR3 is TGTGCCAGCAGCTCGGGACTAGCGGGAGTGGGCAATGAGCAGTTCTTC. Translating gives CASSSGLAGVGNEQFF.

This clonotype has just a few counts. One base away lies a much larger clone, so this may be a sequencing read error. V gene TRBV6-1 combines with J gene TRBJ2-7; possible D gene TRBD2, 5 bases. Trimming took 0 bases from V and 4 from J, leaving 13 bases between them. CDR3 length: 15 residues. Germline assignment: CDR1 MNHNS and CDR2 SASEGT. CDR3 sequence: CASSEALDGVYEQYV. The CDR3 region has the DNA TGTGCCAGCAGTGAAGCGCTGGACGGGGTTTACGAGCAGTACGTC.

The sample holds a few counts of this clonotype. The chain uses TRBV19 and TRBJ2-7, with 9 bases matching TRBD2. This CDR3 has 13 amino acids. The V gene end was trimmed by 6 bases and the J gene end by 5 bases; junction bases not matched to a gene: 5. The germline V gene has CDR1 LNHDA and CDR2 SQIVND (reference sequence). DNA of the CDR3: TGTGCCAGTAGGCGGGAGGGCCACGACGAGCAGTACTTC. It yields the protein CASRREGHDEQYF.